These T cell receptor beta chains were read from a single sample in a study of T-cell reconstitution after alpha-beta-depleted transplantation in children. TCRdb processed the PCR reads anew with MiXCR; each CDR3 protein has one entry. The sample shows roughly 180,000 distinct CDR3 sequences, 13% to 15% of them seen only once. Here the sequenced sample was PBMCs from the stem cell graft donor, taken from the stem cell graft. These TCRs come from a human donor who donated a stem cell graft to a child with acute lymphoblastic leukemia. CDR3s leave out the opening cysteine and the closing phenylalanine or tryptophan. A D gene is named only where the DNA matches it firmly. The size entry is marked missing in some rows and otherwise reads once, few, many or a size class.

clone_size,j_call,d_call,v_call,cdr3_aa
many,TRBJ2-1,TRBD2,TRBV7-9,ASSPGTSGSQVNEQF
few,TRBJ2-7,-,TRBV7-9,ASSQPQGGSYEQY
many,TRBJ2-2,TRBD1,TRBV20-1,SAMDRVTGELF
few,TRBJ1-1,-,TRBV5-1,ASSLYAMNTEAF
-,TRBJ2-1,TRBD2,TRBV11-2,ASSDLLAGRRNEQF
many,TRBJ2-3,-,TRBV12-1,ASSFRHTQY
many,TRBJ1-5,TRBD1,TRBV2,ASRDRQGFQPQH
-,TRBJ2-1,-,TRBV20-1,SSRPSSYNEQF
many,TRBJ2-3,-,TRBV5-1,ASSLGALTSTDTQY
many,TRBJ2-1,TRBD2,TRBV6-5,ASSYSGLAGVYNEQF
-,TRBJ1-2,-,TRBV7-9,ASSPGPAVGYT
few,TRBJ2-1,-,TRBV3-1,ASSPSTQGRDDEQF
many,TRBJ1-5,TRBD1,TRBV20-1,SARDSDRSGGTNQPQH
many,TRBJ1-1,TRBD1,TRBV12-3/TRBV12-4,ASSDPGQAIWTEAF